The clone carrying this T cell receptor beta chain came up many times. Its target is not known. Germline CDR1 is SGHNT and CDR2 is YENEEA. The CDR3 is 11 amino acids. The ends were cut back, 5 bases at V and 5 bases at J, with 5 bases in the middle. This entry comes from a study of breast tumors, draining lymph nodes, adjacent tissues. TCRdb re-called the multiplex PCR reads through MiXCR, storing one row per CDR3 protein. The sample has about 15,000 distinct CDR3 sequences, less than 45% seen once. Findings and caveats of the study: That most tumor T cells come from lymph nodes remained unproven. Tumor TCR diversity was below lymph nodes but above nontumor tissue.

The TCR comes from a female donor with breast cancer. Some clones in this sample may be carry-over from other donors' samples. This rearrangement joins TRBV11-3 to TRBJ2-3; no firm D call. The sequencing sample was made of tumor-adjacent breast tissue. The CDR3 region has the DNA TGTGCCAGCAGCCGAGTAGATACGCAGTATTTT. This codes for CASSRVDTQYF.